This is a list of T cell receptor beta chains from one sample in a study of Ad26.COV2.S vaccination and SARS-CoV-2 variants. Using immunoSEQ multiplex PCR, the repertoire was profiled, and TCRdb retains in-frame clones only, with some absent. Among 250,000 or so clones listed, 87% were seen once. The sample was peripheral blood, taken in a trial of Ad26.COV2.S vaccine versus placebo. These receptors all come from a person between 18 and 59 years old who received the Ad26.COV2.S COVID-19 vaccine or a placebo. Both conserved end residues are trimmed from each CDR3. A D gene is named only where the DNA matches it firmly.

d_call j_call v_call cdr3_aa
TRBD1 TRBJ2-1 TRBV24-1 ATSDPRQGADEQF
TRBD1 TRBJ2-7 TRBV25-1 ASSARPGQGYEQY
NA TRBJ1-1 TRBV29-1 SVDDRTNTEAF
TRBD1 TRBJ1-6 TRBV5-4 ASSLGTGGNSPLH
NA TRBJ1-1 TRBV29-1 SVESPSRLAF
NA TRBJ2-2 TRBV7-6 ASSLGLPPGWGELF
NA TRBJ2-1 TRBV21-1 ASSRAGSDEQF
NA TRBJ2-1 TRBV6-5 ASSSGAWEGNEQF
TRBD2 TRBJ2-2 TRBV7-6 ASSPQTSGGNGELF
NA TRBJ1-3 TRBV9 ASSPDRSKGNTIY
TRBD1 TRBJ1-1 TRBV19 ASNLDRLNTEAF
TRBD1 TRBJ1-1 TRBV29-1 SGRGQGITEAF
NA TRBJ1-1 TRBV11-2 ASSLGISVSEAF
NA TRBJ2-5 TRBV5-1 ASSLGLARETQY
NA TRBJ2-4 TRBV6-5 ASSPRVAKNIQY
TRBD1 TRBJ1-2 TRBV29-1 SAQGGQGAGGYT
TRBD1 TRBJ1-2 TRBV12-3/TRBV12-4 ASSFWTGHGYT
TRBD2 TRBJ2-5 TRBV13 ASSSVGLAGLQETQY
NA TRBJ1-2 TRBV14 ASSQPGLNYGYT
NA TRBJ1-2 TRBV3-1/TRBV3-2 ASSQDLSRLGGYT
NA TRBJ1-6 TRBV19 ASSIQEYNSPLH
NA TRBJ2-6 TRBV6-2/TRBV6-3 ASSSTSSGANVLT
NA TRBJ1-1 TRBV19 ASSRTWNTEAF
TRBD1 TRBJ1-6 TRBV11-2 ASSFSTGNNSPLH
TRBD1 TRBJ1-1 TRBV19 ASSIDVRGQGPYTEAF
NA TRBJ1-6 TRBV6-5 ASSYRTVRHSPLH
TRBD1 TRBJ2-7 TRBV5-1 ASSSGTGYEQY
NA TRBJ1-1 TRBV19 ASAGNQGTEAF
NA TRBJ1-2 TRBV5-6 ASSTQVYGYT
NA TRBJ1-1 TRBV5-4 ASSLGAGNTEAF
TRBD1 TRBJ2-3 TRBV7-8 ASSHDRVGTDTQY
NA TRBJ2-6 TRBV11-3 ASSLCAGANVLT
TRBD2 TRBJ2-3 TRBV15 ATSIIRLALTDTQY
NA TRBJ2-2 TRBV15 ATSREGSWGSGELF
NA TRBJ2-2 TRBV7-6 ASSLDLRQKSFGELF
TRBD2 TRBJ2-1 TRBV9 ASSGDYYLNNEQF
NA TRBJ2-3 TRBV4-2 ASSQASVPGGPDTQY
NA TRBJ2-7 TRBV6-5 ASSSTLWEQY
NA TRBJ2-1 TRBV4-2 ASSPRPHNEQF
TRBD1 TRBJ2-2 TRBV7-2 ASSYDRGPGELF
TRBD1 TRBJ1-5 TRBV25-1 ASSATGGGQPQH
TRBD2 TRBJ2-2 TRBV7-3 ASSPLLGGENTGELF
TRBD2 TRBJ2-6 TRBV7-2 ASSRSSGDLSGANVLT
NA TRBJ2-7 TRBV11-2 ASSLGRFYEQY
NA TRBJ1-1 TRBV7-6 ASSSYRNTEAF
TRBD1 TRBJ1-1 TRBV13 ASSSTGVTEAF
TRBD1 TRBJ1-5 TRBV30 AWDRAGQPQH
TRBD1 TRBJ2-7 TRBV6-6 ASSYSDRGSYEQY
TRBD2 TRBJ2-7 TRBV4-2 ASSQDPGGPSYEQY
NA TRBJ1-2 TRBV19 ASSTHVFDIFGYT
TRBD1 TRBJ1-2 TRBV30 AWTTGQNYGYT
NA TRBJ2-7 TRBV5-8 ASRLVGYEQY
TRBD1 TRBJ1-5 TRBV12-3/TRBV12-4 ASAGQGSQPQH
NA TRBJ1-3 TRBV9 ASSVEPGNGNTIY
NA TRBJ1-1 TRBV4-2 ASSQDWMGAF
TRBD1 TRBJ2-3 TRBV29-1 SVEVSGTGLATQY
TRBD1 TRBJ1-4 TRBV20-1 SLRGSEKLF
NA TRBJ1-1 TRBV6-5 ASSYSVGGEAF